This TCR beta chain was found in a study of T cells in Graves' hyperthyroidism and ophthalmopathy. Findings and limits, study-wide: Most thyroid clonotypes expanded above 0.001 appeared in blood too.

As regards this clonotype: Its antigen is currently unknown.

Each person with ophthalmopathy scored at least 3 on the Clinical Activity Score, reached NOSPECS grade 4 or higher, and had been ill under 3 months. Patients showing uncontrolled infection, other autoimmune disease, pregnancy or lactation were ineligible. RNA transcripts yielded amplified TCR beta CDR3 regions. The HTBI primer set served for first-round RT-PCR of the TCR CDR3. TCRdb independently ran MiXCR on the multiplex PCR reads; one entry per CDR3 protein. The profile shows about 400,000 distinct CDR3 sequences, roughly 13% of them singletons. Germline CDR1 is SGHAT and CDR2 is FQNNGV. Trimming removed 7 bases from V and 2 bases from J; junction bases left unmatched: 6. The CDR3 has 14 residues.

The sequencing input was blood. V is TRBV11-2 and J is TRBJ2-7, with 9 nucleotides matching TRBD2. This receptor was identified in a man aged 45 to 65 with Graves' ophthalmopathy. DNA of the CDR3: TGTGCCAGCACCAGAGCGGGAGGACCCTACGAGCAGTACTTC. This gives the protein CASTRAGGPYEQYF.